The clone carrying this T cell receptor (beta chain) has a count of ten or more. The target antigen is unknown. The data are from a study of neurological immune-mediated disorders. General study results and limits: Subjects shared no identical expanded-clone CDR3 amino acid sequences, suggesting private TCR-beta repertoires in all groups.

The team produced cDNA through 5'RACE using 10-nucleotide random UMIs. Each CDR3 protein is one row after TCRdb ran MiXCR on the 5' RACE reads. This table holds some 30,000 distinct CDR3 sequences, under 6% found once. Input was over 800,000 sorted T cells, either CD4+ or CD8+. V was cut by 4 bases and J by 1 base, with 22 bases left in between. Germline V gives CDR1 DFQATT, CDR2 SNEGSKA (reference sequence). This CDR3 is 17 amino acids long. The sequencing sample was made of CD4+ T cells from blood. The chain couples TRBV20-1 to TRBJ1-1, with D perhaps matching TRBD1 (5 bases). This receptor was identified in a woman aged 45-60 years in good health. The CDR3 coding sequence is TGCAGTGCTAAAGGACACTACAGTGTAGGGGAGAACACTGAAGCTTTCTTT. Translated: CSAKGHYSVGENTEAFF.